This T cell receptor beta chain is from a study of preoperative IRX-2 immunotherapy in early breast cancer. The data were produced by immunoSEQ multiplex PCR, yet TCRdb's version contains in-frame clones alone and is incomplete. The sample has around 34,000 clones; over 90% are singletons. Treatment noted: preoperative locoregional IRX-2 cytokine immunotherapy. Collection took place from a patient treated with IRX-2 immunotherapy. This TCR was recovered from a human donor with breast cancer.

The CDR3 DNA sequence: TGCGCCAGCAGCTTGGCCCAGTCCCGTAGGGCTGAAGCTTTCTTT. This codes for CASSLAQSRRAEAFF. This rearrangement joins TRBV5-1 to TRBJ1-1; D is uncertain. The V end lost 0 bases, the J end lost 6 bases, and 15 bases lay between the germline ends. The CDR3 runs to 15 residues. The germline gives CDR1 SGHRS, CDR2 YFSETQ. The full variable domain, with the rest looked up from reference TRBV5-1 and TRBJ1-1, is KAGVTQTPRYLIKTRGQQVTLSCSPISGHRSVSWYQQTPGQGLQFLFEYFSETQRNKGNFPGRFSGRQFSNSRSEMNVSTLELGDSALYLCASSLAQSRRAEAFFGQGTRLTVV.